The clone carrying this TCR beta chain was recorded at least ten times. As yet, its antigen is unknown. The study recruited healthy Caucasian donors from Russia who were aged about 6 to 90. This entry is derived from a study of blood T cells in healthy people across ages. Study at large: The capture of about one barcoded beta molecule per two T cells was achieved by template switching. Study-level findings and limits: Without sorted subsets, naive and antigen-experienced compartments could not be conclusively compared.

Trimming removed 6 bases at V and 6 bases at J, with 9 bases between. Germline CDR1 and CDR2: SNHLY and FYNNEI. The CDR3 runs 12 residues. Primers used in a second PCR of roughly 6 to 12 cycles were a sample-barcoded 5' primer and a J-beta primer mix. Each CDR3 protein is one row after TCRdb ran MiXCR on the 5' RACE reads. Of 1,800,000 or so distinct CDR3 sequences in the sample, approximately 40% are singletons; the top ten hold about 23%. The source of this sequence is a human donor in good health. The J gene is TRBJ2-4, the V gene TRBV2; D is possibly TRBD1 (6 bases). Sequencing was carried out using blood. CDR3 sequence reads: CASSKDRNIQYF. The CDR3 coding sequence is TGTGCCAGCAGCAAGGACAGAAACATTCAGTACTTC. Supplemented by reference TRBV2 and TRBJ2-4, the full variable domain reads EPEVTQTPSHQVTQMGQEVILRCVPISNHLYFYWYRQILGQKVEFLVSFYNNEISEKSEIFDDQFSVERPDGSNFTLKIRSTKLEDSAMYFCASSKDRNIQYFGAGTRLSVL.